The rows below give T cell receptor beta chains drawn from one sample of a study of control samples from healthy donors and cancer patients. Measured with immunoSEQ multiplex PCR; TCRdb has only the in-frame clones, and not every one. Found here are fewer than 130,000 clones, roughly 90% of them singletons; the top ten hold roughly 3.7%. The sample was PBMCs. These receptors all come from a woman aged 60-75 years with lung cancer. The CDR3 runs from the conserved cysteine through the conserved F or W. The D gene is left open where the match is weak. Expanded clones are given a class, and other clones once, few, many or no size at all.

CDR3nt,CDR3aa,abundance,v_gene,d_gene,j_gene
TGTGCCAGCAGCTTGGCGGCGGGGAACAATGAGCAGTTCTTC,CASSLAAGNNEQFF,.,TRBV5-4,.,TRBJ2-1
TGTGCCAGTAGTCTATATGGGGGACCCACCGAATACGAGCAGTACTTC,CASSLYGGPTEYEQYF,.,TRBV19,.,TRBJ2-7
TGTGCCAGTAAGGGACAGGGAGGGGGAACAGCTTTCTTT,CASKGQGGGTAFF,.,TRBV3-1/TRBV3-2,TRBD1,TRBJ1-1
TGTGCCAGCAGCCAGTTTGGGGGACAAGGGAATTGGGGCACTGAAGCTTTCTTT,CASSQFGGQGNWGTEAFF,.,TRBV3-1/TRBV3-2,.,TRBJ1-1
TGTGCCAGCAGCCAAGCCCTTGGACAGGGGGACTATGGCTACACCTTC,CASSQALGQGDYGYTF,.,TRBV3-1/TRBV3-2,TRBD1,TRBJ1-2
TGTGCCAGTAGTATAGGATCCCCCTCTGGAAACACCATATATTTT,CASSIGSPSGNTIYF,once,TRBV19,.,TRBJ1-3
TGTGCCAGCAGTTACGGACAGTATAATTCACCCCTCCACTTT,CASSYGQYNSPLHF,.,TRBV6-2/TRBV6-3,.,TRBJ1-6
TGTGCCAGCAGTGCGACAGGTGAAGCTTTCTTT,CASSATGEAFF,.,TRBV2,.,TRBJ1-1
TGCGCCAGCAGCCAAGTTCCCCTCGGCGGGGGGGCAAACCCACAAGAGACCCAGTACTTC,CASSQVPLGGGANPQETQYF,.,TRBV4-1,TRBD2,TRBJ2-5
TGTGCAAGTCGGTCAAAGACAGGGATACTTATGAACACTGAAGCTTTCTTT,CASRSKTGILMNTEAFF,.,TRBV12-2,.,TRBJ1-1
TGTGCCAGCAGCGGGGGCAGGGTCCGGGATGTCTATGGCTACACCTTC,CASSGGRVRDVYGYTF,.,TRBV9,.,TRBJ1-2
TGCGCCAGCAGCTCTACCTCCACGTGGGGATCCACTGAAGCTTTCTTT,CASSSTSTWGSTEAFF,.,TRBV5-1,.,TRBJ1-1
TGTGCCACCAGCAGAACCGGGGACTCTGGAAACACCATATATTTT,CATSRTGDSGNTIYF,.,TRBV15,.,TRBJ1-3
TGTGCCAGTAGTATAGACGACAGAAGTAACGCTTTCTTT,CASSIDDRSNAFF,.,TRBV19,.,TRBJ1-1
TGTGCCAGCAGCTTACAGGGTTACGAGCAGTACTTC,CASSLQGYEQYF,.,TRBV7-9,.,TRBJ2-7
TGTGCCAGCAGCTTAGCCGGGACAGGGAGTTTCAATGAGCAGTTCTTC,CASSLAGTGSFNEQFF,.,TRBV11-1,TRBD1,TRBJ2-1
TGTGCCAGCAGCCCGACAGGGGTTGGCGAGCAGTACTTC,CASSPTGVGEQYF,.,TRBV6-2/TRBV6-3,TRBD1,TRBJ2-7
TGTGCCATCAGTGACCTGGGAGGGGAGGAGACCCAGTACTTC,CAISDLGGEETQYF,.,TRBV10-3,TRBD2,TRBJ2-5
TGTGCCAGCAGAGGGGACAGGCCCTACTCCTATAATTCACCCCTCCACTTT,CASRGDRPYSYNSPLHF,.,TRBV2,TRBD1,TRBJ1-6
TGTGCCAGCAGTGAATTGGCGGGGCCGAATCACCTCTACAATGAGCAGTTCTTC,CASSELAGPNHLYNEQFF,.,TRBV2,.,TRBJ2-1
TGCGCCAGCAGCTTTCAGGGCACTGAAGCTTTCTTT,CASSFQGTEAFF,few,TRBV5-1,.,TRBJ1-1
TGCGCCAGCACCCCGGGAGGAACAACGACCGGGGAGCTGTTTTTT,CASTPGGTTTGELFF,.,TRBV5-1,TRBD2,TRBJ2-2
TGTGCCAGCAGCTTGGGACAGGGCTCCTACAATGAGCAGTTCTTC,CASSLGQGSYNEQFF,.,TRBV11-3,TRBD1,TRBJ2-1
TGTGCCAGCAGTCCCGGGCTCGGGCTGGGGGAGCTGTTTTTT,CASSPGLGLGELFF,.,TRBV7-3,.,TRBJ2-2
TGTGCCAGCAGCAGGACAGGCCACCCGATGGACATTCAGTACTTC,CASSRTGHPMDIQYF,.,TRBV7-9,TRBD1,TRBJ2-4
TGTGCCAGCAGCCGGGGACTAGCCTACGAGCAGTACTTC,CASSRGLAYEQYF,.,TRBV7-2,TRBD2,TRBJ2-7
TGTGCCAGCAGCTTGGTCCCGACAGGCGCGGATGAGCAGTTCTTC,CASSLVPTGADEQFF,.,TRBV5-5,.,TRBJ2-1
TGTGCCTGGAGTGTAAGGGCGTTGGAGCCCCAGCATTTT,CAWSVRALEPQHF,.,TRBV30,.,TRBJ1-5
TGTGCCAGCAGCGCCGAGGGCGGACACACTGAAGCTTTCTTT,CASSAEGGHTEAFF,.,TRBV9,.,TRBJ1-1
TGTGCCAGCAGTTACACGGGACTAGCGGGGGTTGGCCACGAGCAGTACTTC,CASSYTGLAGVGHEQYF,.,TRBV6-2/TRBV6-3,TRBD2,TRBJ2-7
TGTGCCAGCAGCAAACCTTCCGGGACTTCAAACATTCAGTACTTC,CASSKPSGTSNIQYF,.,TRBV6-6,.,TRBJ2-4
TGTGCCTGGGGGTCAAATTATGGCTACACCTTC,CAWGSNYGYTF,many,TRBV30,.,TRBJ1-2
TGCAGCGCCACACCGGGACTCCCTTCTAGCACAGATACGCAGTATTTT,CSATPGLPSSTDTQYF,.,TRBV29-1,.,TRBJ2-3
TGTGCCTGGAGTAGGGGACTCGATTCTAACTACGAGCAGTACTTC,CAWSRGLDSNYEQYF,.,TRBV30,.,TRBJ2-7
TGTGCCAGTAGTATAGATCCATTACGGGACTTAAGCACAGATACGCAGTATTTT,CASSIDPLRDLSTDTQYF,.,TRBV19,.,TRBJ2-3
TGTGCCATCAGCAATCCTGGGGGGAGCTCCTACAATGAGCAGTTCTTC,CAISNPGGSSYNEQFF,.,TRBV10-3,.,TRBJ2-1
TGTGCCAGCAGTTACTCGACCGGGTCGGGAAACACCATATATTTT,CASSYSTGSGNTIYF,.,TRBV6-5,.,TRBJ1-3
TGTGCCAGCGCCAAGACAGGAGCGAACACTGAAGCTTTCTTT,CASAKTGANTEAFF,.,TRBV6-5,.,TRBJ1-1
TGTGCCAGCTCACCCCCGACCGGGGAGCTGTTTTTT,CASSPPTGELFF,.,TRBV18,.,TRBJ2-2
TGTGCCGGCGGGACAGGTCAAGAGACCCAGTACTTC,CAGGTGQETQYF,.,TRBV7-9,TRBD1,TRBJ2-5
TGTGCCAGCAGCTTCCAAGAGGATTGGGGCACTGAAGCTTTCTTT,CASSFQEDWGTEAFF,.,TRBV7-8,.,TRBJ1-1
TGTGCCAGTAGTATAGCGGTGAACACTGAAGCTTTCTTT,CASSIAVNTEAFF,.,TRBV19,.,TRBJ1-1
TGTGCCAGCAGTTACTCGAGGGACCCCCTCACTGAAGCTTTCTTT,CASSYSRDPLTEAFF,.,TRBV6-5,.,TRBJ1-1
TGTGCCAGCAGCTCCTCTACCACTCACAGGGACACTGAAGCTTTCTTT,CASSSSTTHRDTEAFF,.,TRBV7-9,.,TRBJ1-1
TGTGCCAGCAGCTTTGCCGGGCTCGATAGCACAGATACGCAGTATTTT,CASSFAGLDSTDTQYF,.,TRBV7-2,.,TRBJ2-3
TGTGCCAGCAGCCCCGGACTAGAGAAAGATACGCAGTATTTT,CASSPGLEKDTQYF,.,TRBV4-2,TRBD2,TRBJ2-3
TGTGCCAGCAGTGATATGACAGGGATAACTGGAAACACCATATATTTT,CASSDMTGITGNTIYF,.,TRBV14,TRBD1,TRBJ1-3
TGTGCCAGCAGTGATGCGGGAGGGGGTGGTCGCATTCAGTACTTC,CASSDAGGGGRIQYF,.,TRBV6-1,TRBD2,TRBJ2-4
TGTGCCAGCAGCGCCAGTAGCGGGAGTTACAATGAGCAGTTCTTC,CASSASSGSYNEQFF,.,TRBV7-3,TRBD2,TRBJ2-1
TGTGCCAGCTCACCACTCGCAGGGGGCTACGAGCAGTACTTC,CASSPLAGGYEQYF,once,TRBV18,TRBD1,TRBJ2-7